The rows below give T cell receptor beta chains drawn from one sample of a study of Ad26.COV2.S vaccination and SARS-CoV-2 variants. TCRdb's copy holds only in-frame clones and misses some; the assay was immunoSEQ multiplex PCR. The sample has roughly 300,000 clones, around 90% seen once; the top ten hold 6.4%. Sample: peripheral blood, taken in a trial of Ad26.COV2.S vaccine versus placebo. The receptors originated from a person between 18 and 60 years old who received the Ad26.COV2.S COVID-19 vaccine or a placebo. CDR3s include the opening cysteine and the closing phenylalanine or tryptophan. D genes are given only for firm matches. Only part of the rows carry a size: once, few, many, or a class if the clone is expanded.

size	V	J	D	DNA	CDR3
-	TRBV9	TRBJ2-7	TRBD1	TGTGCCAGCAGCCCGCGACAGGGGGCCTACGAGCAGTACTTC	CASSPRQGAYEQYF
-	TRBV19	TRBJ1-1	-	TGTGCCAGTAGTACCGGGACCTTGGGCACTGAAGCTTTCTTT	CASSTGTLGTEAFF
-	TRBV4-2	TRBJ1-3	TRBD1	TGTGCCAGCAGCCAAGGTCGGGAGGGACAGGGGCATCCTGGAAACACCATATATTTT	CASSQGREGQGHPGNTIYF
-	TRBV18	TRBJ1-6	-	TGTGCCAGCTCACCGGCGGGAGGCGATAATTCACCCCTCCACTTT	CASSPAGGDNSPLHF
-	TRBV2	TRBJ2-7	TRBD2	TGTGCCAGCACCCGGCAGGAGCGGGGGTTGTACTTC	CASTRQERGLYF
-	TRBV9	TRBJ2-7	TRBD2	TGTGCCAGCAGCGTAGCTCCTAGCGGGGTGAACGAGCAGTACTTC	CASSVAPSGVNEQYF
once	TRBV10-3	TRBJ2-7	-	TGTGCCATCACCAACGTAGGATCCCCCTACGAGCAGTACTTC	CAITNVGSPYEQYF
-	TRBV28	TRBJ2-7	TRBD2	TGTGCCAGCAGGGGGGGACTAGCGGGAGCTTTCTACGAGCAGTACTTC	CASRGGLAGAFYEQYF
-	TRBV28	TRBJ2-6	-	TGTGCCAGCAGTTTATTACGGGACTCTGGTGCCAACGTCCTGACTTTC	CASSLLRDSGANVLTF
-	TRBV7-3	TRBJ1-2	-	TGTGCCAGCACCCCTGGGGTCGAAGCTAACTATGGCTACACCTTC	CASTPGVEANYGYTF
-	TRBV5-4	TRBJ1-1	-	TGTGCCAGCAGCTTGCAATCGATTGCCGGGAGTGAAGCTTTCTTT	CASSLQSIAGSEAFF
-	TRBV5-4	TRBJ2-3	-	TGTGCCAGCAGCTTCGAGTCTGATACGCAGTATTTT	CASSFESDTQYF
-	TRBV7-3	TRBJ2-5	TRBD2	TGTGCCAGCAGCCTGGGGCTAGCGGGGATAGAGACCCAGTACTTC	CASSLGLAGIETQYF
-	TRBV9	TRBJ2-2	-	TGTGCCAGCAAGCATGGGCCAAACACCGGGGAGCTGTTTTTT	CASKHGPNTGELFF
-	TRBV6-5	TRBJ1-5	TRBD1	TGTGCCAGCCACAGGACAGGGTACAATCAGCCCCAGCATTTT	CASHRTGYNQPQHF
-	TRBV9	TRBJ2-2	TRBD1	TGTGCCAGCAGCTCAGTAGTGAGGGGGCGCGGGACCGGGGAGCTGTTTTTT	CASSSVVRGRGTGELFF
-	TRBV19	TRBJ2-7	TRBD1	TGTGCCAGTAGCACGGGACAGGCGAACTCCTACGAGCAGTACTTC	CASSTGQANSYEQYF
once	TRBV18	TRBJ2-6	-	TGTGCCAGCTCACCAGACAGGACTGGGGCCAACGTCCTGACTTTC	CASSPDRTGANVLTF